The TCR beta chain described here comes from a study of blood T cell repertoires in COVID-19. This CDR3 has 14 amino acids. The germline gives CDR1 MNHEY, CDR2 SMNVEV (reference sequence). V was cut by 2 bases and J by 9 bases, with 14 bases left in between. Profiled with immunoSEQ multiplex PCR; TCRdb holds only in-frame clones, not every one. The table records 120,000 to 150,000 clones, more than 80% of them present only once. Sequencing input: peripheral blood. The rearrangement links TRBV27 to TRBJ1-5; maybe TRBD1 (6 bases). This clonotype originated in a human donor with acute or convalescent COVID-19. The donor label of this sample is uncertain. Here the CDR3 DNA reads TGTGCCAGCAGTTTAAAACAGGGAATTCCGCCCCAGCATTTT. Translated, it gives CASSLKQGIPPQHF.